This TCR beta chain was identified in a study of T-cell reconstitution after alpha-beta-depleted transplantation in children. In this sample, this clonotype turned up many times. Its antigen is undetermined. Study findings and constraints: Where some patients showed high TCRbeta diversity at day 60, it came from recipient T cells and thymic progenitors that had survived. T-cell counts and diversity at one year following transplant were attributed mainly to newly produced T cells. Several hundred expanded graft clones reportedly supplied alpha-beta T cells about two months after transplant.

Preparing the TCRbeta library involved the use of unique molecular identifiers. One entry per CDR3 protein, called by TCRdb with MiXCR from the PCR reads. The data show a few hundred thousand distinct CDR3 sequences, with roughly 13% seen just once and about 2.2% held by the top ten. Sequenced material: PBMCs, mostly from graft donor cells, taken 360 days after TCRalphabeta/CD19-depleted stem cell transplant. This TCR derives from a male patient younger than 18 who had a stem cell transplant for acute myeloid leukemia, so the T cells may come from the graft donor.

The CDR3 loop is CASSYWPGSPDTQYF. The CDR3 nucleotides are TGTGCCAGCAGTTACTGGCCCGGGTCCCCAGATACGCAGTATTTT. This chain links TRBV6-5 with TRBJ2-3; D remains ambiguous. Germline loops: CDR1 MNHEY, CDR2 SVGAGI. The CDR3 is 15 amino acids. Trimming left V 1 base short and J 4 bases short, with 12 bases between.